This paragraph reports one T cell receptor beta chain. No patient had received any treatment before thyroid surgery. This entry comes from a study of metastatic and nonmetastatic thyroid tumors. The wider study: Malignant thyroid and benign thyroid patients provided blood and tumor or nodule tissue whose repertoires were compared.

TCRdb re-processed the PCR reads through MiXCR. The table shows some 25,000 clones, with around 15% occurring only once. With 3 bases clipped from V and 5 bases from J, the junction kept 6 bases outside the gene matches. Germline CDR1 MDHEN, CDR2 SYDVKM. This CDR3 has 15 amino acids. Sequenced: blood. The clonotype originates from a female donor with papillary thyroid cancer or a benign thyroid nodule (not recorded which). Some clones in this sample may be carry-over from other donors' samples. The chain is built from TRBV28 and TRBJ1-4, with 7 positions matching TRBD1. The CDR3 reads CASSFAGQQNEKLFF. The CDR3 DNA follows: TGTGCCAGCAGTTTCGCGGGACAGCAAAATGAAAAACTGTTTTTT.